These 19 T cell receptor beta chains came from one sample sequenced in a study of cytomegalovirus exposure and HLA in healthy donors. 13 Jbeta primers and 60 Vbeta primers were used for the PCR. The repertoire was sequenced with immunoSEQ multiplex PCR; TCRdb's copy has only in-frame clones and lacks some. The table has 100,000 to 150,000 clones, 60% to 85% seen once; the top ten hold 2.5% to 3.5%. Sequencing input: PBMCs. The receptors here all came from a woman aged 40 to 50 in good health and CMV-seropositive.

In this sample, this clone turned up a few times. The rearrangement uses TRBV5-5 and TRBJ2-1; 9 bases map to TRBD2. The CDR3 runs 16 residues. V shed 5 bases and J 12 bases; nucleotides not matched to a gene: 18. CDR1 is SGHKS, CDR2 YYEKEE, per germline (reference sequence). The CDR3 reads CASSPPLGGGGHGQFF. Written as DNA, the CDR3 is TGTGCCAGCAGTCCCCCTTTGGGCGGGGGGGGGCACGGGCAGTTCTTC.

This chain links TRBV23-1 with TRBJ1-2, with D perhaps TRBD1 (5 bases). TRBV23-1 is placed among ORFs of uncertain function. V was clipped by 3 bases and J by 4 bases, with 15 bases between them. The CDR3 length is 15 residues. The CDR3 region has the DNA TGCGCCAGCAGTCACTCTCCCCGACAGCCCTATGGCTACACCTTC. Translating it yields CASSHSPRQPYGYTF.

The gene calls are TRBV2 and TRBJ2-5; D possibly corresponds to TRBD2 (6 bases). The CDR3 covers 13 residues. The germline gives CDR1 SNHLY, CDR2 FYNNEI. The ends were cut back, 8 bases at V and 2 bases at J, with 12 bases in the middle. The CDR3 reads CASGRDLQETQYF. The CDR3 DNA reads TGTGCCAGCGGGCGGGACTTACAAGAGACCCAGTACTTC.

The CDR3 sequence is CASSWRTGNSPLHF. CDR3 sequence (DNA): TGCGCCAGCAGCTGGAGGACAGGGAATTCACCCCTCCACTTT. This chain joins TRBV5-1 and TRBJ1-6, with 8 bases aligning to TRBD1. CDR1 is SGHRS, CDR2 YFSETQ, per germline. This CDR3 region has 14 residues. V lost 3 bases, J lost 7 bases, and 3 bases stayed unmatched. The full variable domain, with the rest looked up from reference TRBV5-1 and TRBJ1-6, is KAGVTQTPRYLIKTRGQQVTLSCSPISGHRSVSWYQQTPGQGLQFLFEYFSETQRNKGNFPGRFSGRQFSNSRSEMNVSTLELGDSALYLCASSWRTGNSPLHFGNGTRLTVT.

The V and J genes are TRBV7-9 and TRBJ1-4; D is perhaps TRBD1 (5 bases). The CDR3 contains 15 residues. V shed 5 bases and J shed 4 bases, with 14 bases lying between them. The germline V gene has CDR1 SEHNR and CDR2 FQNEAQ (reference sequence). In DNA, the CDR3 is TGTGCCAGCAGCCCCATTGACAGCTTTAATGAAAAACTGTTTTTT. Encoded protein: CASSPIDSFNEKLFF.

The chain couples TRBV19 to TRBJ1-1; 7 bases are a match to TRBD1. V lost 3 bases, J lost 4 bases, and 5 bases stayed unmatched. Looked up from germline, CDR1 is LNHDA and CDR2 is SQIVND (reference sequence). The CDR3 sequence is 14 residues long. Here the CDR3 reads CASSILSGGTEAFF. The DNA of the CDR3 is TGTGCCAGTAGTATCCTATCAGGGGGCACTGAAGCTTTCTTT. The whole variable domain, remainder taken from reference TRBV19 and TRBJ1-1, is DGGITQSPKYLFRKEGQNVTLSCEQNLNHDAMYWYRQDPGQGLRLIYYSQIVNDFQKGDIAEGYSVSREKKESFPLTVTSAQKNPTAFYLCASSILSGGTEAFFGQGTRLTVV.

The rearrangement joins TRBV29-1 to TRBJ2-1; 8 bases are a match to TRBD2. Trimming removed 3 bases from V and 4 bases from J; junction bases left unmatched: 11. The CDR3 runs 16 residues. Germline values: CDR1 SQVTM, CDR2 ANQGSEA. The CDR3 DNA reads TGCAGCGTTGACTCTGGGGGCGGGAGGCCATACAATGAGCAGTTCTTC. This encodes CSVDSGGGRPYNEQFF.

The CDR3, as DNA: TGTGCCAGCAGGCCACAGGGCTATGGCGGGGAGCTGTTTTTT. This translates into CASRPQGYGGELFF. The chain recombines TRBV6-5 with TRBJ2-2; D possibly corresponds to TRBD1 (6 bases). The CDR3 loop spans 14 amino acids. V dropped 6 bases and J dropped 7 bases, with 15 bases sitting between them. The germline V gene encodes CDR1 MNHEY and CDR2 SVGAGI.

The chain employs TRBV4-1 and TRBJ1-4; TRBD1 might be the D (5 bases). Germline V gene data show CDR1 as MGHRA and CDR2 as YSYEKL. Trimming cost V 3 bases and J 8 bases, with 13 bases left between them. The CDR3 loop spans 14 amino acids. The CDR3 DNA reads TGCGCCAGCAGCCAGGGGGGGATATGGGAAAAACTGTTTTTT. Its translation: CASSQGGIWEKLFF.

The chain carries TRBV7-3 and TRBJ2-7; the match to TRBD2 covers 9 bases. Germline values: CDR1 SGHTA, CDR2 FQGTGA. The CDR3 loop spans 16 amino acids. Unmatched junction bases numbered 8, after V lost 3 bases and J lost 2 bases. The CDR3 DNA reads as TGTGCCAGCAGCTTCCGACTAGCGGCCTTAACCTACGAGCAGTACTTC. Amino acid sequence: CASSFRLAALTYEQYF.

The V call is TRBV5-1, the J call TRBJ2-3, with 12 nucleotides matching TRBD2. This CDR3 contains 16 residues. The trim removed 0 bases at V and 11 bases at J, leaving 10 bases unmatched. The germline V gene has CDR1 SGHRS and CDR2 YFSETQ. The CDR3 DNA follows: TGCGCCAGCAGCTTGGCGCTAGCGGGGGGGCAGGTTGAGCAGTATTTT. Residues: CASSLALAGGQVEQYF. The full variable domain, completed using reference TRBV5-1 and TRBJ2-3, is KAGVTQTPRYLIKTRGQQVTLSCSPISGHRSVSWYQQTPGQGLQFLFEYFSETQRNKGNFPGRFSGRQFSNSRSEMNVSTLELGDSALYLCASSLALAGGQVEQYFGPGTRLTVL.

The rearrangement links TRBV7-2 to TRBJ2-5; 9 nucleotides align to TRBD2. The V segment lost 1 base and the J segment 4 bases; nucleotides outside the gene matches: 4. This CDR3 has 15 residues. CDR1 SGHTA and CDR2 FQGNSA come from the germline V gene. CDR3 amino acids: CASSLDAGGRETQYF. Written as DNA, the CDR3 is TGTGCCAGCAGCTTAGATGCGGGAGGGAGAGAGACCCAGTACTTC.

The CDR3 DNA is TGCGCCAGCAGCCCAAAGACTAGCGGGGGGACTTACCAAGAGACCCAGTACTTC. This sequence encodes CASSPKTSGGTYQETQYF. The chain employs TRBV4-1 and TRBJ2-5, with 13 nucleotides matching TRBD2. With 4 bases clipped from V and 0 bases from J, the junction kept 8 bases outside the gene matches. The CDR3 has 18 residues. Germline CDR1 is MGHRA and CDR2 is YSYEKL.

This chain links TRBV10-1 with TRBJ1-1, with D perhaps matching TRBD1 (5 bases). The CDR3 contains 13 residues. V lost 0 bases and J lost 7, with 9 bases in between. The germline V gene encodes CDR1 WNHNN and CDR2 SYGVQD (reference sequence). The CDR3 region is CASSESGRGEAFF. In DNA form, the CDR3 reads TGCGCCAGCAGTGAGTCGGGGCGCGGTGAAGCTTTCTTT.

The chain couples TRBV7-2 to TRBJ2-7, with D maybe TRBD1 (6 bases). CDR1 and CDR2 from the germline V gene are SGHTA and FQGNSA. Trimming stripped 5 bases from V and 4 bases from J, with 18 bases between. The CDR3 length is 15 residues. This CDR3 is CASSQDSGTIYEQYF. The CDR3 coding sequence is TGTGCCAGCAGCCAGGACAGCGGAACTATTTACGAGCAGTACTTC.

The genes are TRBV30 and TRBJ2-3; D gene uncertain. With 0 bases removed from V and 4 bases from J, the gap between germline ends came to 5 bases. This CDR3 has 12 residues. In germline, CDR1 is GTSNPN, CDR2 SVGIG (reference sequence). CDR3 coding DNA: TGTGCCTGGAGTGTAGCTGCAGATACGCAGTATTTT. It translates to CAWSVAADTQYF.

The chain employs TRBV5-1 and TRBJ2-6; D remains unclear. This CDR3 contains 15 residues. The V gene lost 0 bases and the J gene lost 1 base, with 5 bases spanning the gap. Germline V CDR1 and CDR2: SGHRS, YFSETQ. The chain's CDR3 is CASSLGLSGANVLTF. CDR3 coding DNA: TGCGCCAGCAGCTTGGGTTTATCTGGGGCCAACGTCCTGACTTTC.

The chain uses TRBV29-1 and TRBJ2-7; TRBD2 agrees at 9 bases. This CDR3 region has 13 residues. CDR1 and CDR2 (germline): SQVTM, ANQGSEA. The V segment lost 5 bases and the J segment 4 bases; nucleotides outside the gene matches: 6. For the CDR3, the DNA is TGCAGCGTTTTAGCGGGAGCCGGATACGAGCAGTACTTC. It translates to CSVLAGAGYEQYF.

The rearrangement links TRBV5-1 to TRBJ2-3; tentative D call: TRBD1 (5 bases). The CDR3 totals 16 residues. V lost 0 bases and J 3 bases, leaving 14 bases between the germline ends. CDR1 is SGHRS and CDR2 is YFSETQ in the germline V gene. The CDR3 reads CASSLATQGVTDTQYF. CDR3 bases: TGCGCCAGCAGCTTGGCGACCCAGGGTGTAACAGATACGCAGTATTTT.